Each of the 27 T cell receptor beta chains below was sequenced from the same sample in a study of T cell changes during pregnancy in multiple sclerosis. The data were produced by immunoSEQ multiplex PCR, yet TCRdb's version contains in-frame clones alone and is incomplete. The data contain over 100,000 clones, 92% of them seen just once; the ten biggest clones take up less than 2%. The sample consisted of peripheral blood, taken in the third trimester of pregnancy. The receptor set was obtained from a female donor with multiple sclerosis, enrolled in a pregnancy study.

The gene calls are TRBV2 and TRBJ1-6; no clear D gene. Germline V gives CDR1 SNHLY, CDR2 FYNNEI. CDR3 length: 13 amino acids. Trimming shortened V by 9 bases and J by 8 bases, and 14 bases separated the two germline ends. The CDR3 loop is CARQARLDSPLHF. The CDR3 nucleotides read TGTGCCAGGCAAGCCCGGTTGGATTCACCCCTCCACTTT. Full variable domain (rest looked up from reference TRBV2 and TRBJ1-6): EPEVTQTPSHQVTQMGQEVILRCVPISNHLYFYWYRQILGQKVEFLVSFYNNEISEKSEIFDDQFSVERPDGSNFTLKIRSTKLEDSAMYFCARQARLDSPLHFGNGTRLTVT.

CDR3 sequence reads: CASSLGRGSGNTIYF. The DNA of the CDR3 is TGTGCCAGCAGCTTAGGCCGAGGATCCGGAAACACCATATATTTT. The chain is built from TRBV13 and TRBJ1-3; D is unclear. There are 15 residues in the CDR3. CDR1 and CDR2 from the germline V gene are PRHDT and FYEKMQ (reference sequence). Trimming stripped 0 bases from V and 4 bases from J, with 10 bases between.

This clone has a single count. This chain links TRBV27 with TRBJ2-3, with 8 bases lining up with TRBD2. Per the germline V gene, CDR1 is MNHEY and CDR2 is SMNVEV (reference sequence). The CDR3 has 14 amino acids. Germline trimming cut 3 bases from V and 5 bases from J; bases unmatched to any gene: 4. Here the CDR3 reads CASSFRGGRDTQYF. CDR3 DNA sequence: TGTGCCAGCAGTTTCCGGGGGGGCAGAGATACGCAGTATTTT.

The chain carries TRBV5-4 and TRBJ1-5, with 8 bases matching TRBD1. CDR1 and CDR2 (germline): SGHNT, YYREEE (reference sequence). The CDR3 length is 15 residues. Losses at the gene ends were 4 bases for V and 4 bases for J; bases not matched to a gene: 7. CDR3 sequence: CASSRRTGRNQPQHF. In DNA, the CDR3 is TGTGCCAGCAGCCGACGGACAGGGAGAAATCAGCCCCAGCATTTT.

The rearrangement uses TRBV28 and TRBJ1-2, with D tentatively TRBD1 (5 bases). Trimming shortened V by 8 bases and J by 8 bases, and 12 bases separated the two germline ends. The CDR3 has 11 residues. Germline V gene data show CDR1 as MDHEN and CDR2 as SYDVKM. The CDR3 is CASGDSIGYTF. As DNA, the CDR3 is TGTGCCAGCGGGGACTCCATCGGCTACACCTTC.

The CDR3 loop is CASKPGQPPYEQYF. Written as DNA, the CDR3 is TGTGCCAGTAAACCCGGACAGCCCCCCTACGAGCAGTACTTC. The chain carries TRBV2 and TRBJ2-7; a weak D match, TRBD1 (6 bases). This CDR3 spans 14 amino acids. Per germline, CDR1 SNHLY and CDR2 FYNNEI. Trimming pared 9 bases from V and 2 bases from J, leaving 17 bases between.

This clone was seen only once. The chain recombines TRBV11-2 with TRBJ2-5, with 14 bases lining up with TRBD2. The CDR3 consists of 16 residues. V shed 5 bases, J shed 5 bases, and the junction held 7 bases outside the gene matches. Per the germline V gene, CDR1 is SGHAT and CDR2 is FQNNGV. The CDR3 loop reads CASSPWTSGRRETQYF. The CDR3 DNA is TGTGCCAGCAGCCCATGGACTAGCGGGAGGAGGGAGACCCAGTACTTC.

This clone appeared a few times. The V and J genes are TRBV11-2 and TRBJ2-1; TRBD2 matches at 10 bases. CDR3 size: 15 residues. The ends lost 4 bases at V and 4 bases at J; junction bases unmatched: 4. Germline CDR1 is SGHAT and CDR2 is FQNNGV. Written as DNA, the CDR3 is TGTGCCAGCAGCTCCTCTAGCGGGAGTTACAATGAGCAGTTCTTC. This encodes CASSSSSGSYNEQFF.

The chain's CDR3 is CASSGGTGSSYEQYF. The CDR3 coding sequence is TGCGCCAGCAGCGGCGGGACAGGGAGCTCCTACGAGCAGTACTTC. This chain joins TRBV5-1 and TRBJ2-7, with 9 bases fitting TRBD1. Germline values: CDR1 SGHRS, CDR2 YFSETQ. CDR3 size: 15 residues. V lost 4 bases and J lost 0; bases outside the gene matches: 5.

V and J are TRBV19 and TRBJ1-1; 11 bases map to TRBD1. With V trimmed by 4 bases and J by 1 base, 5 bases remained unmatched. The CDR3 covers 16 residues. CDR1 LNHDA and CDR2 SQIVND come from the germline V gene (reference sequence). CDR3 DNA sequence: TGTGCCAGTAGTAAAGGGACAGGGGGAACGAACACTGAAGCTTTCTTT. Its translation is CASSKGTGGTNTEAFF.

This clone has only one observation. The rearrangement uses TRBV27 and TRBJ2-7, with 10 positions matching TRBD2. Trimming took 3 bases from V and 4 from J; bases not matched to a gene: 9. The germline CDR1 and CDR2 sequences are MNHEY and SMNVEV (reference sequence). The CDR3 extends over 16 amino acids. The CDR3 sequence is CASSLQLAGLHYEQYF. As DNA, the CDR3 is TGTGCCAGCAGTTTGCAACTAGCGGGACTCCATTACGAGCAGTACTTC.

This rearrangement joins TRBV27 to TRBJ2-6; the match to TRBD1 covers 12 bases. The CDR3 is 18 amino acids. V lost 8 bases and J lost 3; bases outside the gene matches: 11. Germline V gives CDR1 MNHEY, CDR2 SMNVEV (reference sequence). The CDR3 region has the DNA TGTGCCAGCTACAAACGGGGACAGGGGGCGCTTGGGGCCAACGTCCTGACTTTC. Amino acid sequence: CASYKRGQGALGANVLTF.

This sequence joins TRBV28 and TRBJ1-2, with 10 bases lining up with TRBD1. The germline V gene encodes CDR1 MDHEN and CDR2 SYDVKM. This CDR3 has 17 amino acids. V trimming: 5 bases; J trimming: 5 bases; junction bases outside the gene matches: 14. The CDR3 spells CASSRILGQGIVYGYTF. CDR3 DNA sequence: TGTGCCAGCAGTAGGATTTTGGGACAGGGGATAGTATATGGCTACACCTTC.

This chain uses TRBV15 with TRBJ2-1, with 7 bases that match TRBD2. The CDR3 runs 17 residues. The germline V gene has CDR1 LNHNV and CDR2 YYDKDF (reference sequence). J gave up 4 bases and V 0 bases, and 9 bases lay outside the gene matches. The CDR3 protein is CATSREGRGSFYNEQFF. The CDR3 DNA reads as TGTGCCACCAGCAGAGAGGGGCGGGGGAGCTTTTACAATGAGCAGTTCTTC.

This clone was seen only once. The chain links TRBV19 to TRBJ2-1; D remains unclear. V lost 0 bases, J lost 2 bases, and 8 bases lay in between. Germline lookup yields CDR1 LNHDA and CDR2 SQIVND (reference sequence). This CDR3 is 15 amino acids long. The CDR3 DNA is TGTGCCAGTAGTATAGATCCAGCGCCCTACAATGAGCAGTTCTTC. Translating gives CASSIDPAPYNEQFF.

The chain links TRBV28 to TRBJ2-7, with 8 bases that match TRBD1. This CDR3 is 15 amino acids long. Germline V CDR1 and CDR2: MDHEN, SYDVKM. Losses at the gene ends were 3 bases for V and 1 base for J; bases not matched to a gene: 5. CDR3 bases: TGTGCCAGCAGTTTGGACAGGGCGACATCCTACGAGCAGTACTTC. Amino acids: CASSLDRATSYEQYF.

The CDR3 region has the DNA TGTGCCTGGAGTGTATCCCAGAACTATGGAAACACCATATATTTT. Translated, it gives CAWSVSQNYGNTIYF. The J gene is TRBJ1-3, the V gene TRBV30, with no clear D. The CDR3 loop spans 15 amino acids. V was pared by 0 bases and J by 3 bases, with 12 bases between. Germline CDR1 GTSNPN, CDR2 SVGIG (reference sequence).

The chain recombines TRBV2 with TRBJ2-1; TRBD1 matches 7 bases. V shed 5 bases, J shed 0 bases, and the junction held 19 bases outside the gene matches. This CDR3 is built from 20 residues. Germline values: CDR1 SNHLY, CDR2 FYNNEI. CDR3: CASSHSFGQVKKSSYNEQFF. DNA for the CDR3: TGTGCCAGCAGTCACTCATTTGGACAGGTCAAGAAGAGCTCCTACAATGAGCAGTTCTTC.

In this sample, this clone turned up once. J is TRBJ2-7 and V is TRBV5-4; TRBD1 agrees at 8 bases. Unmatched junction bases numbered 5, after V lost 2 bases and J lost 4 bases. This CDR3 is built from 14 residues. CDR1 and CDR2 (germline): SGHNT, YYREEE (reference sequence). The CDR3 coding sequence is TGTGCCAGCAGCTTTGGAGACAGGGGTTACGAGCAGTACTTC. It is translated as CASSFGDRGYEQYF.

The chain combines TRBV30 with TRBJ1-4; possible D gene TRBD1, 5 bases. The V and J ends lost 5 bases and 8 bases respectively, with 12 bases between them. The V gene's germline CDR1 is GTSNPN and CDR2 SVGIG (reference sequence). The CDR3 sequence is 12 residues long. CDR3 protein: CAWGRDGEKLFF. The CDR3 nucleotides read TGTGCCTGGGGGAGGGACGGCGAAAAACTGTTTTTT.

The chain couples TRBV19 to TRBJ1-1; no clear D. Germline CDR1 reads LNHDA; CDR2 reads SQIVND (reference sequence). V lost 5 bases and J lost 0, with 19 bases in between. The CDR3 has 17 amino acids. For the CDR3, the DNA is TGTGCCAGTAGTCCGACGGTCCTTGGGCCTATGAACACTGAAGCTTTCTTT. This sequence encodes CASSPTVLGPMNTEAFF.

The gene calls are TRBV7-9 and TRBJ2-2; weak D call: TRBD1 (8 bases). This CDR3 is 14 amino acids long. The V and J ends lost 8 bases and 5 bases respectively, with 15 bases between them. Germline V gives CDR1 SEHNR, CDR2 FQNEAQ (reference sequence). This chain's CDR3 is CASHTGGETGELFF. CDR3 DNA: TGTGCCAGCCACACAGGGGGGGAAACCGGGGAGCTGTTTTTT.

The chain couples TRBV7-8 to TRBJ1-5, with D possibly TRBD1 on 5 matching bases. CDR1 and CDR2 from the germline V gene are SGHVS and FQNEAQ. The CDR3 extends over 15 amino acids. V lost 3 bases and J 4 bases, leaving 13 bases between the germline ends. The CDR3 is CASSFRETENQPQHF. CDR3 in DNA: TGTGCCAGCAGCTTTCGTGAGACAGAGAATCAGCCCCAGCATTTT.

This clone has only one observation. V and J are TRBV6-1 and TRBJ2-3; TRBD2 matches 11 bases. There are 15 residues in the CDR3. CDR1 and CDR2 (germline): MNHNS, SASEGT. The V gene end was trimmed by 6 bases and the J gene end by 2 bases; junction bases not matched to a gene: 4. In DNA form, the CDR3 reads TGTGCCAGCAGCCGACTAGCGGGAAACACAGATACGCAGTATTTT. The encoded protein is CASSRLAGNTDTQYF.

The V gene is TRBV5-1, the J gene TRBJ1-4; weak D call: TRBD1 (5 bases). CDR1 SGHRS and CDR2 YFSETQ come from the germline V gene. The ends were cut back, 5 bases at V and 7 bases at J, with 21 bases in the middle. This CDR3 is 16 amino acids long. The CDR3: CASREGRPRNREKLFF. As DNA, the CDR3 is TGCGCCAGCAGGGAGGGGCGCCCCCGTAATCGTGAAAAACTGTTTTTT.

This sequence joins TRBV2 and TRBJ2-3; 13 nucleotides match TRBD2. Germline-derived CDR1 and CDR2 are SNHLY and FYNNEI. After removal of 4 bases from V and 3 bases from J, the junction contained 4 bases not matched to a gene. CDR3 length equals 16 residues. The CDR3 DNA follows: TGTGCCAGCAGTGGAGCGACTAGCGGGAGGACAGATACGCAGTATTTT. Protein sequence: CASSGATSGRTDTQYF.

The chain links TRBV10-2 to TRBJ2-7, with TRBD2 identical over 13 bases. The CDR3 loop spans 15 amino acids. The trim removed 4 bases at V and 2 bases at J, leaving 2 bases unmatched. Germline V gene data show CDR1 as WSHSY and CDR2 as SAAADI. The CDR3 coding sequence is TGCGCCAGCAGTGGTACTAGCGGGGGGGCCTACGAGCAGTACTTC. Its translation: CASSGTSGGAYEQYF.